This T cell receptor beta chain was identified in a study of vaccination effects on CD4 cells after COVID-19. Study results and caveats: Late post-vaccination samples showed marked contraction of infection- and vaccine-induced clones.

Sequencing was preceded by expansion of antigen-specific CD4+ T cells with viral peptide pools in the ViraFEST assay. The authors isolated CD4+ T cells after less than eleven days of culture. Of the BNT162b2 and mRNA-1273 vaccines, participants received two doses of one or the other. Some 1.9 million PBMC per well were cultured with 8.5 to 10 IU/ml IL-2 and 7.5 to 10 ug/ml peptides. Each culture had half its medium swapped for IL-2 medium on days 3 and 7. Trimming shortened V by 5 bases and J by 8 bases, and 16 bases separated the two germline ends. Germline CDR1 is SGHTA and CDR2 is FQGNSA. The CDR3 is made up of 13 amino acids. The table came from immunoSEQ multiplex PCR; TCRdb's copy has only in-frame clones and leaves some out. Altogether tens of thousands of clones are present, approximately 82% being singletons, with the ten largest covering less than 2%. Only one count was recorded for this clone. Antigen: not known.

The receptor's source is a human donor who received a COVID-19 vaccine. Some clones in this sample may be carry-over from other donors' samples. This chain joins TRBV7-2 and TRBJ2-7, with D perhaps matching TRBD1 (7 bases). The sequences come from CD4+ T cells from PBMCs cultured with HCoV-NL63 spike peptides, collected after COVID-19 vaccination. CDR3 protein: CASSPRQGGQQYV. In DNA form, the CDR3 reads TGTGCCAGCAGCCCCCGACAGGGAGGCCAGCAGTACGTC.